One T cell receptor beta chain is described in this entry. The data are from a study of blood T cell repertoires in COVID-19. The germline V gene encodes CDR1 ENHRY and CDR2 SYGVKD. V shed 4 bases and J 11 bases; nucleotides not matched to a gene: 9. This CDR3 comprises 15 residues. Using immunoSEQ multiplex PCR, the repertoire was profiled, and TCRdb retains in-frame clones only, with some absent. The repertoire holds 160,000 or so clones, with approximately 87% as singletons. Sequenced: peripheral blood. The TCR sequence derives from a woman aged 70 to 79 with COVID-19, enrolled during active disease. The chain recombines TRBV10-3 with TRBJ2-3; 13 positions match TRBD2. In DNA, the CDR3 is TGTGCCATCAGTGGGGGACTAGCGGGGAGGCATGGGCAGTATTTT. It encodes CAISGGLAGRHGQYF.